The 2 T cell receptor beta chains in this list originate from one sample, sequenced in a study of PD-1 blockade in classical Hodgkin lymphoma. Produced via immunoSEQ multiplex PCR; TCRdb's table is partial and in-frame only. This table holds fewer than 35,000 clones, around 86% found once. Time point here: cycle 4 day 1 (C4D1), after five to seven weeks of nivolumab. Relapses following autologous stem cell transplantation were seen in all patients, with brentuximab vedotin exposure varying. The CD4+ T cells used were purified from thawed PBMCs through magnetic negative selection. Here the sequenced sample was CD4+ T cells from blood, taken before the fourth cycle of nivolumab. The receptor source for this set is a human donor with classical Hodgkin lymphoma.

The chain is built from TRBV23-1 and TRBJ1-1; 8 nucleotides align to TRBD1. TRBV23-1 is reported as an ORF; its role is uncertain. V was pared by 6 bases and J by 0 bases, with 9 bases of the junction left unmatched. CDR3 size: 16 residues. CDR3 residues: CASRPDRGHMNTEAFF. In DNA, the CDR3 is TGCGCCAGCAGACCCGACAGGGGACATATGAACACTGAAGCTTTCTTT.

The gene calls are TRBV28 and TRBJ1-3; D is ambiguous. V was pared by 2 bases and J by 7 bases, with 6 bases between. CDR3 length equals 12 residues. Germline CDR1 MDHEN, CDR2 SYDVKM. The CDR3 is CASSLEENTIYF. CDR3 bases: TGTGCCAGCAGTTTAGAGGAGAACACCATATATTTT.